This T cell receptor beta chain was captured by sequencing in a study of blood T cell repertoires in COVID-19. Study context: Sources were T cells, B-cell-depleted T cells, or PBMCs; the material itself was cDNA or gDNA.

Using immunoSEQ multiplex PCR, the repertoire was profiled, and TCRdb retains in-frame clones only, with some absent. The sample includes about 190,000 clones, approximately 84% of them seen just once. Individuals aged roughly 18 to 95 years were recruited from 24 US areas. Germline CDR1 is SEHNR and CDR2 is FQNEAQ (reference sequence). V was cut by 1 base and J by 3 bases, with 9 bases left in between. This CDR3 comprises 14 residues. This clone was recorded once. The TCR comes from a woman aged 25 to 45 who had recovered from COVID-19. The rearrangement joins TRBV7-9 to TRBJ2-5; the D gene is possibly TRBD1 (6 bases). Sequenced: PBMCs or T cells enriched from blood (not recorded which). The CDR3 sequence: CASSLVTGKETQYF. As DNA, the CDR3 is TGTGCCAGCAGCTTAGTAACAGGGAAAGAGACCCAGTACTTC.